Listed below are T cell receptor beta chains from one sample, sequenced in a study of T cells after yellow fever vaccination. Each CDR3 protein gets one entry after TCRdb re-called the 5' RACE reads with MiXCR. Of approximately 610,000 distinct CDR3 sequences in the sample, less than 20% were seen once. The specimen comprised PBMCs, sampled about 5 days after the first yellow fever vaccination. These receptors were taken from a man between 18 and 29 years old who received the YFV17D yellow fever vaccine. Each CDR3 is given with its conserved first and last residue. The D gene is left open where the match is weak. Rows give clone size only sometimes, using once, few, many, or a class for an expanded clone.

>TRBJ1-1|few|TRBV5-5|.
CASSFFDTEAFF
TGTGCCAGCAGCTTTTTCGACACTGAAGCTTTCTTT
>TRBJ2-5|.|TRBV5-5|.
CASSLQGPGETQYF
TGTGCCAGCAGCTTGCAGGGGCCAGGGGAGACCCAGTACTTC
>TRBJ2-3|.|TRBV9|.
CASSVDMGSPDTQYF
TGTGCCAGCAGCGTAGATATGGGGTCCCCAGATACGCAGTATTTT
>TRBJ2-6|.|TRBV7-6|.
CASSLTLGANVLTF
TGTGCCAGCAGCCTCACCCTCGGGGCCAACGTCCTGACTTTC
>TRBJ2-4|few|TRBV5-6|.
CASSFWGSKNIQYF
TGTGCCAGCAGCTTTTGGGGGTCCAAAAACATTCAGTACTTC
>TRBJ1-1|.|TRBV6-2/TRBV6-3|.
CAISDSWRTEAFF
TGTGCCATTTCGGACAGCTGGAGGACTGAAGCTTTCTTT
>TRBJ2-1|.|TRBV10-1|.
CASPERQGGNEQFF
TGCGCCAGCCCGGAGAGGCAGGGGGGCAATGAGCAGTTCTTC
>TRBJ2-5|.|TRBV29-1|TRBD1
CSVVRDRGQTQYF
TGCAGCGTTGTTCGGGACAGGGGCCAGACCCAGTACTTC
>TRBJ2-7|many|TRBV12-3/TRBV12-4|.
CASSPGQTPSYEQYF
TGTGCCAGCAGTCCTGGCCAGACCCCCTCCTACGAGCAGTACTTC
>TRBJ1-5|few|TRBV2|.
CASSRTRYSNQPQHF
TGTGCCAGCAGTCGGACGCGGTATAGCAATCAGCCCCAGCATTTT
>TRBJ1-2|few|TRBV7-2|TRBD1
CASSWWTGDGYTF
TGTGCCAGCAGCTGGTGGACAGGGGATGGCTACACCTTC
>TRBJ2-3|.|TRBV7-3|.
CASSLYEADTQYF
TGTGCCAGCAGCTTATACGAAGCAGATACGCAGTATTTT
>TRBJ1-1|few|TRBV9|.
CASSVATVATEAFF
TGTGCCAGCAGCGTAGCTACGGTCGCCACTGAAGCTTTCTTT
>TRBJ2-3|.|TRBV3-1|.
CATSKGVPWTSTDTQYF
TGTGCCACCAGCAAAGGGGTACCGTGGACTAGCACAGATACGCAGTATTTT
>TRBJ2-5|.|TRBV7-8|.
CASSLAIQGQRETQYF
TGTGCCAGCAGCTTAGCGATCCAGGGCCAAAGGGAGACCCAGTACTTC
>TRBJ2-4|.|TRBV6-2/TRBV6-3|.
CASSSLTRAKNIQYF
TGTGCCAGCAGCTCCCTGACAAGAGCCAAAAACATTCAGTACTTC
>TRBJ1-1|.|TRBV11-2|.
CASSLFQTTAGTEAFF
TGTGCCAGCAGCCTATTTCAGACGACAGCAGGCACTGAAGCTTTCTTT
>TRBJ2-1|.|TRBV18|.
CASSPKTPTSYNEQFF
TGTGCCAGCTCACCTAAGACCCCCACCTCCTACAATGAGCAGTTCTTC
>TRBJ2-1|many|TRBV5-1|TRBD2
CASSLGGTSRVVQFF
TGCGCCAGCAGCTTGGGTGGGACTAGCCGTGTGGTGCAGTTCTTC
>TRBJ1-1|.|TRBV20-1|TRBD1
CSASPDRYTEAFF
TGCAGTGCTAGTCCGGACAGGTACACTGAAGCTTTCTTT
>TRBJ2-2|few|TRBV2|.
CASTLNTGELFF
TGTGCCAGCACCCTGAACACCGGGGAGCTGTTTTTT
>TRBJ1-1|few|TRBV9|.
CASSGGTGSRAFF
TGTGCCAGCAGCGGGGGGACGGGAAGCAGAGCTTTCTTT
>TRBJ2-5|.|TRBV4-3|TRBD2
CASSQDEGAGGREETQYF
TGCGCCAGCAGCCAAGATGAGGGAGCGGGGGGGCGGGAGGAGACCCAGTACTTC
>TRBJ2-4|.|TRBV7-2|TRBD2
CASSLASGGARNIQYF
TGTGCCAGCAGCTTAGCTTCCGGGGGGGCCAGGAACATTCAGTACTTC
>TRBJ2-1|few|TRBV5-1|TRBD2
CASSLEIAGGLSEQFF
TGCGCCAGCAGCTTGGAAATAGCGGGGGGACTATCGGAGCAGTTCTTC
>TRBJ1-1|.|TRBV20-1|.
CSAKQGKKGTEAFF
TGCAGTGCAAAGCAGGGAAAGAAGGGAACTGAAGCTTTCTTT
>TRBJ2-2|many|TRBV20-1|TRBD2
CSAAWRGGWGGELFF
TGCAGTGCTGCCTGGCGGGGGGGCTGGGGCGGGGAGCTGTTTTTT
>TRBJ1-2|few|TRBV7-9|.
CASSPAPEDYGYTF
TGTGCCAGCAGCCCCGCGCCAGAAGACTATGGCTACACCTTC
>TRBJ2-7|.|TRBV29-1|TRBD1
CSVVTGTGEQYF
TGCAGCGTTGTAACCGGGACAGGAGAGCAGTACTTC
>TRBJ2-4|few|TRBV28|TRBD2
CASSPLGSGGFWNIQYF
TGTGCCAGCAGTCCCTTGGGTAGCGGGGGATTTTGGAACATTCAGTACTTC
>TRBJ1-5|few|TRBV27|.
CASSSDGQPQHF
TGTGCCAGCAGTTCCGACGGACAGCCCCAGCATTTT
>TRBJ2-6|many|TRBV27|TRBD1
CASREGGRGPGANVLTF
TGTGCCAGCAGAGAAGGGGGCAGGGGGCCCGGGGCCAACGTCCTGACTTTC
>TRBJ2-1|few|TRBV7-7|TRBD2
CASSQKSGGTYNEQFF
TGTGCCAGCAGCCAAAAAAGCGGGGGGACCTACAATGAGCAGTTCTTC
>TRBJ2-1|few|TRBV5-5|TRBD2
CASSLPSGHEQFF
TGTGCCAGCAGCTTGCCTAGCGGGCATGAGCAGTTCTTC
>TRBJ1-1|.|TRBV28|.
CASGRNRARTEAFF
TGTGCCAGCGGAAGGAACAGGGCGAGAACTGAAGCTTTCTTT
>TRBJ2-3|few|TRBV5-4|TRBD1
CASSLLVTGGYITDTQYF
TGTGCCAGCAGCTTGTTGGTTACAGGGGGCTATATCACAGATACGCAGTATTTT
>TRBJ2-6|.|TRBV7-2|.
CASSAKGTPGANVLTF
TGTGCCAGCAGCGCCAAAGGGACCCCTGGGGCCAACGTCCTGACTTTC
>TRBJ2-2|.|TRBV6-6|.
CASSYATGELFF
TGTGCCAGCAGTTACGCCACCGGGGAGCTGTTTTTT
>TRBJ2-3|few|TRBV5-4|.
CASSLFPADTQYF
TGTGCCAGCAGCTTGTTCCCGGCAGATACGCAGTATTTT
>TRBJ2-5|few|TRBV6-2/TRBV6-3|TRBD2
CASTQGTSGGRFQETQYF
TGTGCCAGCACTCAAGGGACTAGCGGGGGGCGATTCCAAGAGACCCAGTACTTC
>TRBJ2-7|few|TRBV4-2|.
CASSKTSGTLPYEQYF
TGTGCCAGCAGCAAAACCTCCGGGACACTACCGTACGAGCAGTACTTC
>TRBJ2-7|.|TRBV7-2|TRBD2
CASSPDSGGLFYEQYF
TGTGCCAGCAGCCCCGATAGCGGGGGGCTCTTTTACGAGCAGTACTTC
>TRBJ2-2|few|TRBV2|TRBD2
CASRRLAGDETGELFF
TGTGCCAGCAGGAGACTAGCGGGGGACGAGACCGGGGAGCTGTTTTTT
>TRBJ2-1|.|TRBV7-9|.
CASSFNARADEQFF
TGTGCCAGCAGCTTTAACGCCAGGGCCGATGAGCAGTTCTTC
>TRBJ1-5|.|TRBV20-1|TRBD1
CSALRTGSINQPQHF
TGCAGTGCCCTCAGGACAGGGTCTATCAATCAGCCCCAGCATTTT
>TRBJ2-7|few|TRBV7-2|.
CASSLVGGTSYEQYF
TGTGCCAGCAGCTTAGTAGGGGGGACCTCCTACGAGCAGTACTTC
>TRBJ2-3|.|TRBV4-3|.
CASSLRVGQADTQYF
TGCGCCAGCAGCCTAAGAGTAGGGCAGGCGGATACGCAGTATTTT
>TRBJ1-5|few|TRBV12-3/TRBV12-4|TRBD1
CASSLGTGGIQPQHF
TGTGCCAGCAGTTTAGGCACAGGGGGTATTCAGCCCCAGCATTTT